The 28 T cell receptor beta chains presented below share a single source sample, sequenced in a study of a mutant IDH1 vaccine in newly diagnosed glioma. Time point reported: week 23, last vaccination. Vaccinated patients received 300 ug of mutant IDH1 20-mer peptide per dose, with topical imiquimod. TCRdb's table, derived via immunoSEQ multiplex PCR, lists solely in-frame clones and lacks some. The sample has approximately 66,000 clones; about 87% are singletons. These TCRs' antigens remain unknown. The sample in question was PBMCs, obtained from a glioma patient whose treatment included an IDH1 peptide vaccine. These receptors came from a man in his late teens or twenties with glioma.

The chain joins TRBV4-1 to TRBJ1-2, with D possibly TRBD1 on 5 matching bases. CDR3 size: 14 residues. The germline V gene has CDR1 MGHRA and CDR2 YSYEKL. V was shortened by 1 base and J by 8 bases, with 14 bases between the two germline ends. The CDR3 spells CASSQVTGPRGYTF. The CDR3, as DNA: TGCGCCAGCAGCCAAGTCACGGGGCCGCGGGGCTACACCTTC.

V and J are TRBV4-3 and TRBJ1-2; 7 nucleotides match TRBD1. V was pared by 0 bases and J by 4 bases, with 5 bases of the junction left unmatched. The length of the CDR3 is 15 residues. The germline V gene encodes CDR1 LGHNA and CDR2 YSLEER. As DNA, the CDR3 is TGCGCCAGCAGCCAAGATCTGACAGGGCTCTATGGCTACACCTTC. It codes for CASSQDLTGLYGYTF.

The V call is TRBV6-6, the J call TRBJ1-1; 9 nucleotides match TRBD1. This CDR3 is 15 amino acids long. Germline V CDR1 and CDR2: MNHNY, SVGAGI (reference sequence). Germline trimming cut 11 bases from V and 1 base from J; bases unmatched to any gene: 11. CDR3 region: CACRDRDIRNTEAFF. DNA of the CDR3: TGTGCCTGCCGGGACAGGGACATCCGGAACACTGAAGCTTTCTTT.

The CDR3 bases are TGTGCCAGCAGCTTGGTGGGGACCACCGGGACCCAGTACTTC. Translated, it gives CASSLVGTTGTQYF. The genes are TRBV5-5 and TRBJ2-5; D is possibly TRBD1 or TRBD2 (5 bases each). The germline V gene has CDR1 SGHKS and CDR2 YYEKEE (reference sequence). The CDR3 sequence is 14 residues long. Trimming cost V 0 bases and J 7 bases, with 13 bases left between them.

With respect to this clone: Within the sample, other DNA sequences also encode this same CDR3. The V call is TRBV2, the J call TRBJ2-3; D is unresolved. This CDR3 has 11 residues. The V and J ends lost 3 bases and 5 bases respectively, with 3 bases between them. Germline CDR1 is SNHLY and CDR2 is FYNNEI. CDR3 protein: CASSERDTQYF. As DNA, the CDR3 is TGTGCCAGCAGTGAGAGAGATACGCAGTATTTT.

This clone was counted a single time. V and J are TRBV7-9 and TRBJ2-4; D not certain. Looked up from germline, CDR1 is SEHNR and CDR2 is FQNEAQ (reference sequence). The CDR3 runs 16 residues. V was trimmed by 4 bases and J by 0 bases, leaving 13 bases between them. As DNA, the CDR3 is TGTGCCAGCAGCTCACACTGGGAACTAGCCAAAAACATTCAGTACTTC. This codes for CASSSHWELAKNIQYF.

This chain connects TRBV10-3 to TRBJ2-2; maybe TRBD1 (5 bases). CDR3 length: 13 amino acids. Between the trimmed V and J ends, which lost 6 bases and 6 bases, there was a span of 11 bases. Germline V CDR1 and CDR2: ENHRY, SYGVKD. The DNA of the CDR3 is TGTGCCATCAGCCCCAGGGTTCCCGGGGAGCTGTTTTTT. Encoded protein: CAISPRVPGELFF.

This chain joins TRBV15 and TRBJ2-7, with D perhaps TRBD2 (5 bases). The CDR3 is made up of 15 amino acids. The germline V gene encodes CDR1 LNHNV and CDR2 YYDKDF (reference sequence). The V and J ends lost 1 base and 3 bases respectively, with 13 bases between them. The CDR3 loop reads CATSRGTDYGYEQYF. CDR3 bases: TGTGCCACCAGCAGAGGGACCGACTATGGCTACGAGCAGTACTTC.

The chain combines TRBV7-2 with TRBJ1-2, with TRBD1 matching 8 bases. The CDR3 is made up of 16 amino acids. J lost 1 base, V lost 5 bases, and 9 bases had no gene match. Germline CDR1 is SGHTA and CDR2 is FQGNSA. The CDR3: CASSPSPRGLNYGYTF. In DNA, the CDR3 is TGTGCCAGCAGCCCATCTCCCAGGGGGCTTAACTATGGCTACACCTTC.

The chain uses TRBV7-9 and TRBJ2-1; D tentatively reads TRBD1 or TRBD2 (6 bases each). CDR3 length equals 16 residues. V lost 5 bases and J 4 bases, leaving 18 bases between the germline ends. CDR1 is SEHNR and CDR2 is FQNEAQ in the germline V gene (reference sequence). CDR3 residues: CASSGGGLAVYNEQFF. CDR3 nucleotides: TGTGCCAGCAGCGGAGGGGGACTTGCTGTGTACAATGAGCAGTTCTTC. Full variable domain (outside the CDR3, taken from reference TRBV7-9 and TRBJ2-1): DTGVSQNPRHKITKRGQNVTFRCDPISEHNRLYWYRQTLGQGPEFLTYFQNEAQLEKSRLLSDRFSAERPKGSFSTLEIQRTEQGDSAMYLCASSGGGLAVYNEQFFGPGTRLTVL.

This clone was recorded once. CDR3 region: CASSPGVREDTQYF. CDR3 DNA: TGTGCCAGCAGCCCCGGAGTTCGGGAAGATACGCAGTATTTT. The J gene is TRBJ2-3, the V gene TRBV5-4, with D perhaps TRBD2 (5 bases). Germline V gives CDR1 SGHNT, CDR2 YYREEE (reference sequence). The CDR3 runs 14 residues. V was cut by 4 bases and J by 5 bases, with 14 bases left in between.

The chain is built from TRBV10-3 and TRBJ1-2, with 7 nucleotides matching TRBD1. The germline CDR1 and CDR2 sequences are ENHRY and SYGVKD. The CDR3 spans 14 residues. The J segment lost 3 bases and the V segment lost 2 bases, leaving 3 bases of the junction unmatched. Here the CDR3 reads CAISERQGDYGYTF. The CDR3 DNA is TGTGCCATCAGTGAGCGACAGGGCGACTATGGCTACACCTTC.

The chain couples TRBV5-4 to TRBJ1-2; D gene ambiguous. CDR3 length: 14 amino acids. With 1 base removed from V and 3 bases from J, the gap between germline ends came to 10 bases. In germline, CDR1 is SGHNT, CDR2 YYREEE (reference sequence). CDR3 sequence: CASSLSGSYYGYTF. In DNA, the CDR3 is TGTGCCAGCAGCTTGTCGGGGTCATACTATGGCTACACCTTC. The whole variable domain, filled in from reference TRBV5-4 and TRBJ1-2, reads ETGVTQSPTHLIKTRGQQVTLRCSSQSGHNTVSWYQQALGQGPQFIFQYYREEENGRGNFPPRFSGLQFPNYSSELNVNALELDDSALYLCASSLSGSYYGYTFGSGTRLTVV.

V usage is TRBV18 and J usage is TRBJ1-3, with D tentatively TRBD1 (5 bases). This CDR3 contains 16 residues. V was trimmed by 4 bases and J by 0 bases, leaving 13 bases between them. Germline V gene lookup returns CDR1 KGHSH and CDR2 LQKENI. The chain's CDR3 is CASSQAGTRSGNTIYF. The CDR3 DNA sequence: TGTGCCAGCTCACAGGCGGGGACCCGCTCTGGAAACACCATATATTTT.

For the CDR3, the DNA is TGTGCCAGTAGTATAGTGCCGGGGGGCGGCTCCTACGAGCAGTACTTC. This encodes CASSIVPGGGSYEQYF. The rearrangement uses TRBV19 and TRBJ2-7; possible D gene TRBD2, 7 bases. The CDR3 loop spans 16 amino acids. Germline V gene sequence: CDR1 LNHDA, CDR2 SQIVND (reference sequence). The V end was cut by 1 base, the J end by 0 bases, with 13 bases between. The whole variable domain, remainder taken from reference TRBV19 and TRBJ2-7, is DGGITQSPKYLFRKEGQNVTLSCEQNLNHDAMYWYRQDPGQGLRLIYYSQIVNDFQKGDIAEGYSVSREKKESFPLTVTSAQKNPTAFYLCASSIVPGGGSYEQYFGPGTRLTVT.

This chain links TRBV7-8 with TRBJ2-7; 10 nucleotides align to TRBD1. This CDR3 has 15 residues. CDR1 and CDR2 (germline): SGHVS, FQNEAQ. The J segment lost 5 bases and the V segment lost 5 bases, leaving 9 bases of the junction unmatched. CDR3 DNA sequence: TGTGCCAGCAGCCGCTGGGGGACAGGGGTGGACGAGCAGTACTTC. It codes for CASSRWGTGVDEQYF.

The chain links TRBV4-2 to TRBJ1-1; D may be TRBD1 (6 bases). The germline V gene has CDR1 LGHNA and CDR2 YNFKEQ. This CDR3 has 17 residues. The germline V and J ends were trimmed by 1 base and 6 bases, with 21 bases remaining between them. CDR3 sequence reads: CASSQARVLGANPEAFF. The CDR3 coding sequence is TGTGCCAGCAGCCAAGCCAGGGTGTTGGGGGCAAACCCTGAAGCTTTCTTT.

The chain carries TRBV30 and TRBJ2-1; possibly TRBD2 for D (6 bases). This CDR3 has 12 amino acids. Germline V gene sequence: CDR1 GTSNPN, CDR2 SVGIG (reference sequence). Trimming cost V 5 bases and J 4 bases, with 9 bases left between them. CDR3 in amino acids: CAWLAGYNEQFF. The CDR3, as DNA: TGTGCCTGGTTGGCGGGATACAATGAGCAGTTCTTC. Full variable domain (outside the CDR3, taken from reference TRBV30 and TRBJ2-1): SQTIHQWPATLVQPVGSPLSLECTVEGTSNPNLYWYRQAAGRGLQLLFYSVGIGQISSEVPQNLSASRPQDRQFILSSKKLLLSDSGFYLCAWLAGYNEQFFGPGTRLTVL.

The V gene is TRBV19, the J gene TRBJ2-1; weak D call: TRBD2 (6 bases). Germline V lookup: CDR1 LNHDA, CDR2 SQIVND (reference sequence). This CDR3 is built from 15 residues. With 1 base removed from V and 7 bases from J, the gap between germline ends came to 14 bases. The DNA of the CDR3 is TGTGCCAGTAGTATAGGGAGGGTAAGGTCGAATGAGCAGTTCTTC. It yields the protein CASSIGRVRSNEQFF.

This clone appeared a single time. The chain combines TRBV14 with TRBJ2-5; 12 positions agree with TRBD2. V shed 1 base, J shed 2 bases, and the junction held 2 bases outside the gene matches. The length of the CDR3 is 16 residues. Germline V gene data show CDR1 as SGHDN and CDR2 as FVKESK. The CDR3 loop reads CASSQGTSGAQETQYF. For the CDR3, the DNA is TGTGCCAGCAGCCAAGGGACTAGCGGGGCTCAAGAGACCCAGTACTTC.

This sequence joins TRBV4-3 and TRBJ2-7; TRBD1 or TRBD2 may be the D gene (5 bases each). This CDR3 comprises 15 residues. From germline, CDR1 is LGHNA and CDR2 YSLEER. Trimming stripped 0 bases from V and 6 bases from J, with 15 bases between. CDR3 in DNA: TGCGCCAGCAGCCAAGAAACGGGACGGGTGGGCGAGCAGTACTTC. This codes for CASSQETGRVGEQYF.

The gene calls are TRBV6-6 and TRBJ1-5; D is perhaps TRBD1 (5 bases). The V gene lost 0 bases and the J gene lost 2 bases, with 8 bases spanning the gap. Germline V CDR1 and CDR2: MNHNY, SVGAGI (reference sequence). The CDR3 contains 15 residues. The chain's CDR3 is CASSYSQGGNQPQHF. The CDR3 nucleotides read TGTGCCAGCAGTTACTCGCAGGGTGGCAATCAGCCCCAGCATTTT.

This rearrangement joins TRBV7-9 to TRBJ2-1; D not certain. Germline-derived CDR1 and CDR2 are SEHNR and FQNEAQ (reference sequence). With 3 bases removed from V and 0 bases from J, the gap between germline ends came to 18 bases. The CDR3 sequence is 18 residues long. CDR3 nucleotides: TGTGCCAGCAGCTTTCGACCGGATGCGGCGAGCTCCTACAATGAGCAGTTCTTC. It is translated as CASSFRPDAASSYNEQFF. Looking up the rest from reference TRBV7-9 and TRBJ2-1 gives the full variable domain: DTGVSQNPRHKITKRGQNVTFRCDPISEHNRLYWYRQTLGQGPEFLTYFQNEAQLEKSRLLSDRFSAERPKGSFSTLEIQRTEQGDSAMYLCASSFRPDAASSYNEQFFGPGTRLTVL.

This chain connects TRBV5-6 to TRBJ2-6; TRBD2 might be the D (5 bases). The CDR3 consists of 16 residues. V was trimmed by 2 bases and J by 0 bases, leaving 9 bases between them. Germline values: CDR1 SGHDT, CDR2 YYEEEE. CDR3 DNA: TGTGCCAGCAGCTTACGGGGTATCTCTGGGGCCAACGTCCTGACTTTC. Protein product: CASSLRGISGANVLTF.

J is TRBJ2-7 and V is TRBV29-1; TRBD1 agrees at 7 bases. This CDR3 has 13 amino acids. After removal of 6 bases from V and 2 bases from J, the junction contained 7 bases not matched to a gene. Germline CDR1 reads SQVTM; CDR2 reads ANQGSEA. The CDR3 spells CSVSPGQPYEQYF. The CDR3 DNA is TGCAGCGTGAGTCCGGGACAGCCCTACGAGCAGTACTTC.

The gene calls are TRBV12-5 and TRBJ1-2; 7 bases fit TRBD1. Trimming removed 0 bases from V and 8 bases from J; junction bases left unmatched: 12. Germline loops: CDR1 LGHNT, CDR2 FRNRAP. CDR3 size: 16 residues. The CDR3 DNA reads TGTGCTAGTGGTTTGGTCCTGGGACAGAGCCCGGGGGGCTACACCTTC. It yields the protein CASGLVLGQSPGGYTF. The entire variable domain, with the rest obtained from reference TRBV12-5 and TRBJ1-2, is as follows: DARVTQTPRHKVTEMGQEVTMRCQPILGHNTVFWYRQTMMQGLELLAYFRNRAPLDDSGMPKDRFSAEMPDATLATLKIQPSEPRDSAVYFCASGLVLGQSPGGYTFGSGTRLTVV.

V usage is TRBV18 and J usage is TRBJ2-1, with 12 bases fitting TRBD2. The CDR3 has 16 residues. V lost 3 bases to trimming and J lost 5 bases; unmatched junction nucleotides: 5. CDR1 KGHSH and CDR2 LQKENI come from the germline V gene. This CDR3 is CASSPPGLAGHNEQFF. DNA for the CDR3: TGTGCCAGCTCACCCCCGGGACTAGCGGGTCACAATGAGCAGTTCTTC.

The chain combines TRBV19 with TRBJ2-1; D not resolved. The CDR3 sequence is 17 residues long. Trimming stripped 3 bases from V and 0 bases from J, with 15 bases between. Germline V CDR1 and CDR2: LNHDA, SQIVND (reference sequence). CDR3: CASSILSSSSSYNEQFF. The CDR3, as DNA: TGTGCCAGTAGTATCTTATCGAGCTCGAGCTCCTACAATGAGCAGTTCTTC.